These 21 T cell receptor beta chains originate from one sample sequenced in a study of blood T cell repertoires in COVID-19. The method was immunoSEQ multiplex PCR; TCRdb's version includes in-frame clones alone and lacks a portion of them. The table lists over 250,000 clones, less than 90% of them singletons. The sequencing sample was made of peripheral blood. The receptors were sampled from a human donor in a cohort sampled during active COVID-19.

V and J are TRBV9 and TRBJ2-2; D unresolved. The V and J ends lost 0 bases and 0 bases respectively, with 6 bases between them. This CDR3 spans 15 amino acids. The germline V gene encodes CDR1 SGDLS and CDR2 YYNGEE. CDR3 in amino acids: CASSVGQSNTGELFF. Written as DNA, the CDR3 is TGTGCCAGCAGCGTAGGCCAGTCGAACACCGGGGAGCTGTTTTTT.

The chain couples TRBV24-1 to TRBJ2-1, with D perhaps TRBD2 (5 bases). V lost 5 bases and J lost 4, with 8 bases in between. The CDR3 totals 13 residues. The germline gives CDR1 KGHDR, CDR2 SFDVKD. The CDR3 loop reads CATSVTMYNEQFF. CDR3 in DNA: TGTGCCACCAGTGTGACTATGTACAATGAGCAGTTCTTC.

V usage is TRBV28 and J usage is TRBJ2-7; D gene unclear. Germline assignment: CDR1 MDHEN and CDR2 SYDVKM. This CDR3 spans 12 amino acids. V lost 3 bases to trimming and J lost 7 bases, with 10 bases between them. This CDR3 is CASSLRKVEQYF. In DNA form, the CDR3 reads TGTGCCAGCAGTTTGAGGAAGGTGGAGCAGTACTTC.

The V call is TRBV18, the J call TRBJ2-1; D perhaps matches TRBD1 (5 bases). The CDR3 has 13 residues. Trimming left V 0 bases short and J 8 bases short, with 8 bases between. The germline V gene encodes CDR1 KGHSH and CDR2 LQKENI. The CDR3 region has the DNA TGTGCCAGCTCACCACCGTCAGGGCATGAGCAGTTCTTC. Its protein is CASSPPSGHEQFF.

The table lists this clone with a few counts. The chain combines TRBV7-6 with TRBJ2-5; D not resolved. Germline V CDR1 and CDR2: SGHVS, FNYEAQ. The CDR3 consists of 14 residues. Trimming removed 5 bases from V and 2 bases from J, with 12 bases in between. The DNA for the CDR3 is TGTGCCAGCAGCCGCGGCACTTTACAAGAGACCCAGTACTTC. Translating it yields CASSRGTLQETQYF.

This clone has just a few counts. V gene TRBV5-1 combines with J gene TRBJ1-1, with no clear D. The V and J ends lost 0 bases and 0 bases respectively, with 9 bases between them. This CDR3 region has 15 residues. Germline CDR1 is SGHRS and CDR2 is YFSETQ. CDR3 coding DNA: TGCGCCAGCAGCTTGGTTGCGACAATGAACACTGAAGCTTTCTTT. As protein: CASSLVATMNTEAFF.

This clone was seen only a few times. The rearrangement uses TRBV6-6 and TRBJ2-1, with TRBD2 as a possible D gene (6 bases). CDR1 and CDR2 (germline): MNHNY, SVGAGI (reference sequence). With 6 bases removed from V and 8 bases from J, the gap between germline ends came to 14 bases. The CDR3 length is 13 residues. The CDR3: CASRLPGLDEQFF. CDR3 in DNA: TGTGCCAGCAGGCTCCCGGGACTGGATGAGCAGTTCTTC.

About this clone itself: The sample contains more than one DNA sequence encoding this CDR3. The chain couples TRBV2 to TRBJ2-7; D may be TRBD1 (6 bases). The germline CDR1 and CDR2 sequences are SNHLY and FYNNEI. The V end lost 5 bases, the J end lost 2 bases, and 10 bases lay between the germline ends. There are 13 residues in the CDR3. The CDR3 spells CASSPDRTYEQYF. The CDR3 coding sequence is TGTGCCAGCAGTCCCGACAGGACCTACGAGCAGTACTTC.

V gene TRBV5-6 combines with J gene TRBJ2-7; unclear D gene. V shed 3 bases and J shed 5 bases, with 9 bases lying between them. The CDR3 totals 12 residues. CDR1 is SGHDT, CDR2 YYEEEE, per germline. The CDR3 nucleotides read TGTGCCAGCAGCTATAGTGCCCACGAGCAGTACTTC. Protein product: CASSYSAHEQYF.

The rearrangement links TRBV28 to TRBJ1-2; no firm D call. The V gene lost 7 bases and the J gene lost 0 bases, with 3 bases spanning the gap. This CDR3 contains 11 residues. Germline CDR1 MDHEN, CDR2 SYDVKM. The CDR3: CASNTNYGYTF. Written as DNA, the CDR3 is TGTGCCAGCAACACTAACTATGGCTACACCTTC.

The chain is built from TRBV29-1 and TRBJ1-1; D possibly corresponds to TRBD1 (6 bases). From germline, CDR1 is SQVTM and CDR2 ANQGSEA. V lost 6 bases to trimming and J lost 6 bases, with 14 bases between them. The CDR3 loop spans 12 amino acids. The CDR3 reads CSVQQGRSEAFF. CDR3 nucleotides: TGCAGCGTCCAACAGGGACGGTCTGAAGCTTTCTTT.

This clone was observed once. The chain links TRBV29-1 to TRBJ2-3, with TRBD1 matching over 7 bases. Germline V gives CDR1 SQVTM, CDR2 ANQGSEA. The CDR3 consists of 13 residues. Trimming cost V 5 bases and J 5 bases; bases outside gene matches: 7. CDR3 nucleotides: TGCAGCGTTTGCCGACAGGGAAGAGATACGCAGTATTTT. It specifies CSVCRQGRDTQYF.

This rearrangement joins TRBV18 to TRBJ1-2; no clear D. Looked up from germline, CDR1 is KGHSH and CDR2 is LQKENI. Trimming cost V 5 bases and J 5 bases, with 15 bases left between them. The CDR3 loop spans 14 amino acids. As DNA, the CDR3 is TGTGCCAGCTCATTGCACAGCCTCGATTATGGCTACACCTTC. It encodes CASSLHSLDYGYTF.

The rearrangement uses TRBV7-9 and TRBJ2-1; 8 bases fit TRBD2. Germline trimming cut 8 bases from V and 15 bases from J; bases unmatched to any gene: 18. The CDR3 has 14 amino acids. From germline, CDR1 is SEHNR and CDR2 FQNEAQ (reference sequence). The CDR3 DNA reads TGTGCCAGCCAACGGGGGGGAGAAAGGACACGCAGGTTCTTC. It yields the protein CASQRGGERTRRFF.

This chain connects TRBV11-2 to TRBJ2-5; possible D gene TRBD1, 5 bases. Trimming removed 0 bases from V and 6 bases from J, with 11 bases in between. The CDR3 runs 14 residues. Germline V lookup: CDR1 SGHAT, CDR2 FQNNGV. CDR3 DNA sequence: TGTGCCAGCAGCTTAGATCAGGGTAGCAAGACCCAGTACTTC. Encoded protein: CASSLDQGSKTQYF.

The chain links TRBV18 to TRBJ1-2; TRBD1 matches at 8 bases. V trimming: 6 bases; J trimming: 3 bases; junction bases outside the gene matches: 6. CDR1 KGHSH and CDR2 LQKENI come from the germline V gene. The CDR3 consists of 14 residues. CDR3 DNA sequence: TGTGCCAGCTCGGACTACAGGGGGGACTATGGCTACACCTTC. Amino acid sequence: CASSDYRGDYGYTF.

The V call is TRBV27, the J call TRBJ2-7; 8 positions match TRBD1. The CDR3 contains 16 residues. V shed 3 bases and J 4 bases; nucleotides not matched to a gene: 11. Germline lookup yields CDR1 MNHEY and CDR2 SMNVEV (reference sequence). CDR3 DNA: TGTGCCAGCAGTTTGGGTGGGGGGACAGGTCCATACGAGCAGTACTTC. Translation: CASSLGGGTGPYEQYF.

This clone was recorded a few times. The CDR3 coding sequence is TGTGCCAGCAGACCCGGGACACCAGCAACTAATGAAAAACTGTTTTTT. It codes for CASRPGTPATNEKLFF. The J gene is TRBJ1-4, the V gene TRBV5-4; D is perhaps TRBD1 (6 bases). CDR3 length: 16 residues. Germline lookup yields CDR1 SGHNT and CDR2 YYREEE (reference sequence). Trimming took off 5 bases at V and 0 bases at J, with 14 bases between the two ends.

The gene calls are TRBV5-6 and TRBJ1-2, with D tentatively TRBD1 (5 bases). V lost 0 bases, J lost 7 bases, and 13 bases lay in between. The germline gives CDR1 SGHDT, CDR2 YYEEEE. The length of the CDR3 is 14 residues. The CDR3 nucleotides are TGTGCCAGCAGCTTGGGTGCGACAGCGATTGGCTACACCTTC. Translation: CASSLGATAIGYTF.

The CDR3 DNA reads as TGTGCCACCAGCAGAGAGCGTCCCAATCAGCCCCAGCATTTT. This translates into CATSRERPNQPQHF. The rearrangement uses TRBV15 and TRBJ1-5; D is uncertain. Germline CDR1 is LNHNV and CDR2 is YYDKDF (reference sequence). Trimming pared 0 bases from V and 3 bases from J, leaving 6 bases between. The CDR3 totals 14 residues.

This clone was seen a few times. The rearrangement links TRBV2 to TRBJ2-2; TRBD2 aligns across 10 bases. Germline V gene data show CDR1 as SNHLY and CDR2 as FYNNEI. The CDR3 is 15 amino acids. After removal of 7 bases from V and 2 bases from J, the junction contained 4 bases not matched to a gene. DNA of the CDR3: TGTGCCAGCAAACTAGCGGGAAGCAACACCGGGGAGCTGTTTTTT. Encoded protein: CASKLAGSNTGELFF. Supplemented by reference TRBV2 and TRBJ2-2, the full variable domain reads EPEVTQTPSHQVTQMGQEVILRCVPISNHLYFYWYRQILGQKVEFLVSFYNNEISEKSEIFDDQFSVERPDGSNFTLKIRSTKLEDSAMYFCASKLAGSNTGELFFGEGSRLTVL.